This TCR beta chain was documented in a study of blood T cells in healthy people across ages. Overall study: The capture of about one barcoded beta molecule per two T cells was achieved by template switching. Notes on the study in general: Without sorted subsets, naive and antigen-experienced compartments could not be conclusively compared.

Germline-derived CDR1 and CDR2 are GTSNPN and SVGIG (reference sequence). The CDR3 covers 12 residues. Primed by a sample-barcoded 5' primer and a J-beta primer mix, a second PCR proceeded for about 6 to 12 cycles. The template-switch adaptor was a 5' adaptor with 12 random nucleotides. It tagged each cDNA molecule. Any given sample supplied a minimum of 3 million CDR3-containing paired-end reads. TCRdb re-derived calls from the 5' RACE reads in MiXCR, one entry per CDR3 protein. The sample contains approximately 940,000 distinct CDR3 sequences, around 46% of which appear only once. As regards this clonotype: Its specificity is not known. A read error may produce the germline difference seen at one junction end.

The sequence came from a man aged 25 to 40 in good health. The sample consisted of blood. The chain has TRBV30 and TRBJ2-2; D not certain. Here the CDR3 DNA reads TGCGCCCTCTTTCAGGACACCGGGGAGCTGTTTTTT. Residues: CALFQDTGELFF.